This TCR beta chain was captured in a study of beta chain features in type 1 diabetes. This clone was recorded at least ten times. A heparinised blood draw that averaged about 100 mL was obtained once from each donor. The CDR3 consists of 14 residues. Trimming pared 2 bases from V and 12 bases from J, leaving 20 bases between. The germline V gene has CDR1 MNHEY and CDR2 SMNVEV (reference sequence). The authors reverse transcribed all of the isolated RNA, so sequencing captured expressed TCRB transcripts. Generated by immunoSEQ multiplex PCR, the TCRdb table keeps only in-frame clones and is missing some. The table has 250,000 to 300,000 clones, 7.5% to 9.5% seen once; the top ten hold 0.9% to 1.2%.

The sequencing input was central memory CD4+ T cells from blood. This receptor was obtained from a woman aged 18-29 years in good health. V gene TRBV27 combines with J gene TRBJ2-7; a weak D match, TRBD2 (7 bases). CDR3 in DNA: TGTGCCAGCAGTTTAGGGGGCGAGGGGGGGCCTGGGTACGTC. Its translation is CASSLGGEGGPGYV.